Listed here are 24 T cell receptor beta chains from one sample, sequenced in a study of cytomegalovirus exposure and HLA in healthy donors. PCR involved 60 Vbeta and 13 Jbeta primers. The protocol was immunoSEQ multiplex PCR, while the TCRdb copy is restricted to in-frame clones and leaves out a portion. The sample has tens of thousands of clones, over 60% seen once. Source material: PBMCs. Receptor source: a man aged 50 or older in good health and CMV-seropositive.

This clone has only a few counts. The rearrangement joins TRBV6-1 to TRBJ2-2; the match to TRBD2 covers 8 bases. The CDR3 length is 17 residues. Germline V gene data show CDR1 as MNHNS and CDR2 as SASEGT. V shed 2 bases, J shed 4 bases, and the junction held 9 bases outside the gene matches. CDR3 loop: CASSEFSLAGGTGELFF. CDR3 in DNA: TGTGCCAGCAGTGAATTTTCGCTAGCGGGCGGCACCGGGGAGCTGTTTTTT.

The V call is TRBV9, the J call TRBJ2-1; TRBD2 agrees at 7 bases. This CDR3 is 15 amino acids long. In germline, CDR1 is SGDLS, CDR2 YYNGEE. Germline trimming cut 0 bases from V and 5 bases from J; bases unmatched to any gene: 5. The CDR3: CASSVGIGTNNEQFF. DNA of the CDR3: TGTGCCAGCAGCGTAGGAATCGGGACTAACAATGAGCAGTTCTTC.

V usage is TRBV30 and J usage is TRBJ1-2, with D possibly being TRBD1 (5 bases). V was trimmed by 0 bases and J by 4 bases, leaving 15 bases between them. This CDR3 contains 15 residues. Germline lookup yields CDR1 GTSNPN and CDR2 SVGIG (reference sequence). CDR3: CAWSVGSGYSYGYTF. CDR3 bases: TGTGCCTGGAGTGTAGGGTCAGGGTATAGCTATGGCTACACCTTC. Full variable domain (rest looked up from reference TRBV30 and TRBJ1-2): SQTIHQWPATLVQPVGSPLSLECTVEGTSNPNLYWYRQAAGRGLQLLFYSVGIGQISSEVPQNLSASRPQDRQFILSSKKLLLSDSGFYLCAWSVGSGYSYGYTFGSGTRLTVV.

The chain recombines TRBV10-1 with TRBJ2-3; a possible D gene is TRBD1 (5 bases). Trimming took 2 bases from V and 8 from J, leaving 8 bases between them. The CDR3 runs 12 residues. Germline V gene sequence: CDR1 WNHNN, CDR2 SYGVQD (reference sequence). CDR3 amino acids: CASSEGAGTQYF. In DNA, the CDR3 is TGCGCCAGCAGTGAGGGGGCTGGTACGCAGTATTTT.

V and J are TRBV9 and TRBJ1-1, with D perhaps TRBD1 (5 bases). Germline V gene data show CDR1 as SGDLS and CDR2 as YYNGEE. The V end was cut by 3 bases, the J end by 1 base, with 13 bases between. The CDR3 consists of 15 residues. The chain's CDR3 is CASSAAGNPNTEAFF. The CDR3 DNA is TGTGCCAGCAGCGCCGCAGGGAATCCGAACACTGAAGCTTTCTTT.

The rearrangement links TRBV27 to TRBJ2-1; 13 nucleotides agree with TRBD2. The CDR3 sequence is 20 residues long. V gave up 6 bases and J gave up 0 bases; unmatched junction bases: 14. The germline V gene has CDR1 MNHEY and CDR2 SMNVEV (reference sequence). Here the CDR3 reads CASRNRVGLAGKGSYNEQFF. Written as DNA, the CDR3 is TGTGCCAGCAGAAATAGGGTGGGACTAGCGGGAAAGGGCTCCTACAATGAGCAGTTCTTC.

Only a few counts were recorded for this clone. The CDR3 nucleotides are TGTGCCAGCAGCGACCAGACAGGGGGTATCGGGGATGAGCAGTTCTTC. Translating gives CASSDQTGGIGDEQFF. The genes are TRBV7-3 and TRBJ2-1; TRBD1 matches 9 bases. Germline V gene data show CDR1 as SGHTA and CDR2 as FQGTGA. CDR3 size: 16 residues. J lost 8 bases, V lost 5 bases, and 13 bases had no gene match. Filled out from reference TRBV7-3 and TRBJ2-1, the complete variable domain reads GAGVSQTPSNKVTEKGKYVELRCDPISGHTALYWYRQSLGQGPEFLIYFQGTGAADDSGLPNDRFFAVRPEGSVSTLKIQRTERGDSAVYLCASSDQTGGIGDEQFFGPGTRLTVL.

This chain connects TRBV6-1 to TRBJ2-2; D perhaps matches TRBD1 (5 bases). Deletions cut 7 bases from V and 6 bases from J, with 15 bases between. The CDR3 totals 14 residues. Germline loops: CDR1 MNHNS, CDR2 SASEGT. The CDR3 sequence is CASKVQGNAGELFF. Here the CDR3 DNA reads TGTGCCAGCAAGGTGCAGGGAAACGCCGGGGAGCTGTTTTTT.

The count of this clone is one. The chain carries TRBV6-5 and TRBJ2-2, with D uncertain. Germline CDR1 is MNHEY and CDR2 is SVGAGI. The CDR3 runs to 12 residues. V was pared by 6 bases and J by 6 bases, with 8 bases between. The CDR3 DNA sequence: TGTGCCAGCAGAGGTCAGGCCGGGGAGCTGTTTTTT. Translated: CASRGQAGELFF.

Written as DNA, the CDR3 is TGTGCCAGCAGCTTAGCCAGGGGGGAAACGAACACTGAAGCTTTCTTT. Translated, it gives CASSLARGETNTEAFF. The rearrangement joins TRBV11-2 to TRBJ1-1; 7 nucleotides agree with TRBD1. Germline loops: CDR1 SGHAT, CDR2 FQNNGV. CDR3 length: 16 amino acids. V gave up 1 base and J gave up 1 base; unmatched junction bases: 6. Combining the CDR3 with reference TRBV11-2 and TRBJ1-1 gives the whole variable domain EAGVAQSPRYKIIEKRQSVAFWCNPISGHATLYWYQQILGQGPKLLIQFQNNGVVDDSQLPKDRFSAERLKGVDSTLKIQPAKLEDSAVYLCASSLARGETNTEAFFGQGTRLTVV.

This clone was detected only a few times. The chain employs TRBV7-8 and TRBJ1-3, with D tentatively TRBD1 (5 bases). In germline, CDR1 is SGHVS, CDR2 FQNEAQ. V was shortened by 5 bases and J by 4 bases, with 24 bases between the two germline ends. CDR3 length: 18 amino acids. CDR3 sequence reads: CASSPTMLGGRGGNTIYF. Here the CDR3 DNA reads TGTGCCAGCAGCCCCACAATGCTCGGGGGGAGAGGAGGAAACACCATATATTTT.

This sequence joins TRBV7-4 and TRBJ1-1; D not certain. Deletions cut 1 base from V and 0 bases from J, with 9 bases between. Germline CDR1 SGHVT, CDR2 SQSDAQ. The CDR3 is 15 residues long. The CDR3 here is CASSLVGRLNTEAFF. Here the CDR3 DNA reads TGTGCCAGCAGCTTAGTTGGCAGGCTGAACACTGAAGCTTTCTTT.

The rearrangement links TRBV4-1 to TRBJ1-5; TRBD1 agrees at 11 bases. CDR1 and CDR2 from the germline V gene are MGHRA and YSYEKL. The CDR3 extends over 18 amino acids. Trimming removed 0 bases from V and 7 bases from J; junction bases left unmatched: 11. The CDR3: CASSQEGSGTGGDQPQHF. The CDR3 nucleotides read TGCGCCAGCAGCCAAGAAGGGTCGGGGACAGGGGGGGACCAGCCCCAGCATTTT.

Only a few counts were recorded for this clone. The chain employs TRBV6-1 and TRBJ1-2; D is unresolved. The CDR3 length is 12 residues. V was cut by 7 bases and J by 4 bases, with 10 bases left in between. Germline V CDR1 and CDR2: MNHNS, SASEGT. The CDR3 DNA follows: TGTGCCAGCACCGACACCACCTATGGCTACACCTTC. Translated, it gives CASTDTTYGYTF.

The chain joins TRBV6-5 to TRBJ1-1, with D unclear. Germline lookup yields CDR1 MNHEY and CDR2 SVGAGI. Trimming left V 4 bases short and J 5 bases short, with 14 bases between. The CDR3 loop spans 14 amino acids. The CDR3 nucleotides are TGTGCCAGCAGTTGGACGGACTCAAGGACTGAAGCTTTCTTT. Translation: CASSWTDSRTEAFF.

This clone was detected ten times or more. The rearrangement uses TRBV5-4 and TRBJ2-5; the match to TRBD2 covers 7 bases. The CDR3 covers 12 residues. CDR1 and CDR2 from the germline V gene are SGHNT and YYREEE (reference sequence). Trimming cost V 3 bases and J 5 bases; bases outside gene matches: 1. CDR3 protein: CASSWRGETQYF. In DNA, the CDR3 is TGTGCCAGCAGCTGGCGGGGGGAGACCCAGTACTTC.

J is TRBJ2-1 and V is TRBV28, with 11 bases fitting TRBD2. This CDR3 has 16 residues. The ends lost 6 bases at V and 3 bases at J; junction bases unmatched: 7. Per germline, CDR1 MDHEN and CDR2 SYDVKM. For the CDR3, the DNA is TGTGCCAGCAGACTGATGACTAGCGGGGACTACAATGAGCAGTTCTTC. Its protein is CASRLMTSGDYNEQFF.

The V and J genes are TRBV5-1 and TRBJ2-7; tentative D call: TRBD2 (6 bases). V lost 0 bases, J lost 3 bases, and 10 bases lay in between. Germline values: CDR1 SGHRS, CDR2 YFSETQ. CDR3 length: 14 residues. The CDR3 loop reads CASSLGGLHYEQYF. The CDR3 bases are TGCGCCAGCAGCTTGGGGGGACTGCACTACGAGCAGTACTTC.

The V gene is TRBV6-1, the J gene TRBJ1-2, with 8 bases lining up with TRBD1. The CDR3 is made up of 13 amino acids. Germline V gene lookup returns CDR1 MNHNS and CDR2 SASEGT. V gave up 6 bases and J gave up 3 bases; unmatched junction bases: 3. CDR3 protein: CASRLTGDYGYTF. CDR3 nucleotides: TGTGCCAGCAGACTGACAGGGGACTATGGCTACACCTTC.

V and J are TRBV5-1 and TRBJ2-7; D not resolved. The CDR3 is 13 amino acids. V was shortened by 1 base and J by 2 bases, with 7 bases between the two germline ends. Germline V gene data show CDR1 as SGHRS and CDR2 as YFSETQ. CDR3 nucleotide sequence: TGCGCCAGCAGCTTGAGCGACCCCTACGAGCAGTACTTC. It specifies CASSLSDPYEQYF.

This clone appeared once. The chain uses TRBV4-1 and TRBJ2-3; 12 nucleotides match TRBD2. Trimming cost V 0 bases and J 2 bases; bases outside gene matches: 6. CDR3 length: 18 amino acids. The germline V gene encodes CDR1 MGHRA and CDR2 YSYEKL. CDR3 region: CASSQETSGGPNTDTQYF. The DNA of the CDR3 is TGCGCCAGCAGCCAAGAGACTAGCGGGGGACCTAACACAGATACGCAGTATTTT.

The chain employs TRBV11-1 and TRBJ2-5; D is perhaps TRBD1 (6 bases). Trimming took 2 bases from V and 4 from J, leaving 14 bases between them. Looked up from germline, CDR1 is SGHAT and CDR2 is FQDESV (reference sequence). The CDR3 runs to 15 residues. The CDR3 DNA reads TGTGCCAGCAGCTTATGGAAAGGCAGGGGAGAGACCCAGTACTTC. Translating gives CASSLWKGRGETQYF. The full variable domain, its missing parts supplied by reference TRBV11-1 and TRBJ2-5, is EAEVAQSPRYKITEKSQAVAFWCDPISGHATLYWYRQILGQGPELLVQFQDESVVDDSQLPKDRFSAERLKGVDSTLKIQPAELGDSAMYLCASSLWKGRGETQYFGPGTRLLVL.

This clone was observed a few times. This chain connects TRBV9 to TRBJ1-4; TRBD1 agrees at 8 bases. CDR1 and CDR2 (germline): SGDLS, YYNGEE. V was clipped by 0 bases and J by 7 bases; unmatched bases: 5. The CDR3 extends over 15 amino acids. The CDR3 loop is CASSVEGTGGEKLFF. Here the CDR3 DNA reads TGTGCCAGCAGCGTAGAGGGGACAGGAGGTGAAAAACTGTTTTTT.

This CDR3 is CSVPRQGRAGELFF. The CDR3 DNA reads as TGCAGCGTCCCGCGACAGGGGCGGGCCGGGGAGCTGTTTTTT. The chain employs TRBV29-1 and TRBJ2-2, with 8 positions matching TRBD1. V lost 6 bases to trimming and J lost 6 bases; unmatched junction nucleotides: 9. The V gene's germline CDR1 is SQVTM and CDR2 ANQGSEA. CDR3 length: 14 residues.